This T cell receptor beta chain was observed in a study of cytomegalovirus exposure and HLA in healthy donors. Turning to the study itself: In an earlier analysis, around 100 million unique TCR beta sequences were found from about 180 million T cells.

Use of 60 Vbeta and 13 Jbeta primers characterized the PCR. Per the original data handling: Later analysis identified approximately 88 million unique TCR beta chains, approximately 11 million shared. The repertoire was sequenced with immunoSEQ multiplex PCR; TCRdb's copy has only in-frame clones and lacks some. V and J calls plus clone size are reproduced from that table; the DNA served to infer D and trimming. Among approximately 110,000 clones listed, approximately 72% were seen once. V was trimmed by 0 bases and J by 5 bases, leaving 14 bases between them. Germline loops: CDR1 SGDLS, CDR2 YYNGEE. There are 15 residues in the CDR3.

This clonotype was sampled from a woman between 40 and 55 years old in good health and CMV-seropositive. The sequenced sample was PBMCs. This chain joins TRBV9 and TRBJ2-5, with a tentative D call TRBD2 (6 bases). The CDR3: CASSVAGDLGETQYF. In DNA form, the CDR3 reads TGTGCCAGCAGCGTAGCGGGGGACCTGGGGGAGACCCAGTACTTC.